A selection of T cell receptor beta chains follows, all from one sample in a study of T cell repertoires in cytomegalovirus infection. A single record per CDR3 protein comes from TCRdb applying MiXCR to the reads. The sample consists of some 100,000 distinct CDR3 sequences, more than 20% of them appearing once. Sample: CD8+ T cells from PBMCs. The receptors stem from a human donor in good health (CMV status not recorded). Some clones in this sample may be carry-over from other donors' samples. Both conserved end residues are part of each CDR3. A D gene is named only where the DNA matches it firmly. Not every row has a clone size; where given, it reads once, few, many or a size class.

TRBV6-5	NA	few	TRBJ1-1	TGTGCCAGCAGTACCATCGGTAACACTGAAGCTTTCTTT	CASSTIGNTEAFF
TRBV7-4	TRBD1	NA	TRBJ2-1	TGTGCCAGCAGCTTTGGCCAGGGGGCTTATGAGCAGTTCTTC	CASSFGQGAYEQFF
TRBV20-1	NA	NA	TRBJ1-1	TGCAGTGCTAGATCGGACGGGGCTTTCTTT	CSARSDGAFF
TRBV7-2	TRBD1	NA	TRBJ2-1	TGTGCCAGCAGCTCGGGACAGGGGGCTGATGACAATGAGCAGTTCTTC	CASSSGQGADDNEQFF
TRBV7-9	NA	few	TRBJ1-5	TGTGCCAGCAGCCAAGCGGGGGATAGCAATCAGCCCCAGCATTTT	CASSQAGDSNQPQHF
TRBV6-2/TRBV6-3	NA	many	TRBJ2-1	TGTGCCAGCAGTTGGGGTTACAATGAGCAGTTCTTC	CASSWGYNEQFF
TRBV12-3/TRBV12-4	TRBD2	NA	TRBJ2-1	TGTGCCAGCAGTTATAGCGGGGGGTACAATGAGCAGTTCTTC	CASSYSGGYNEQFF
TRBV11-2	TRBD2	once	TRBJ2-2	TGTGCCAGCAGCTTAGGACTAGCGGGGGGAGCCGGGGAGCTGTTTTTT	CASSLGLAGGAGELFF
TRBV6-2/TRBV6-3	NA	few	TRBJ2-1	TGTGCCAGCAGTTTGCCCTATAGGGAGCAGTTCTTC	CASSLPYREQFF
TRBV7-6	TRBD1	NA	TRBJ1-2	TGTGCCAGCAGCTCAAGGACAGGGGATGGCTACACCTTC	CASSSRTGDGYTF
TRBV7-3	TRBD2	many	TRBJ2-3	TGTGCCAGCAGCTTAATTGCGGGGGCAGATACGCAGTATTTT	CASSLIAGADTQYF
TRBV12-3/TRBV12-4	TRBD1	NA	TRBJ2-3	TGTGCCAGCAGTTTAATCGAGACAGGGGACACAGATACGCAGTATTTT	CASSLIETGDTDTQYF
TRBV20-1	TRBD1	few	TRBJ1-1	TGCAGTGCTAACAGGGGCTCTGAAGCTTTCTTT	CSANRGSEAFF
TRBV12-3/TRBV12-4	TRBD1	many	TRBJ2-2	TGTGCCACTTTGAGACAGGGTCGACGGGCCGGGGAGCTGTTTTTT	CATLRQGRRAGELFF
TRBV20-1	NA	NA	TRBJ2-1	TGCAGTGCTAGACCTATTCTAGAGTACAATGAGCAGTTCTTC	CSARPILEYNEQFF
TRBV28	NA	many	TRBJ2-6	TGTGCCAGCAGTTCAACTTCTATTACAGGGACACTATCTGGGGCCAACGTCCTGACTTTC	CASSSTSITGTLSGANVLTF
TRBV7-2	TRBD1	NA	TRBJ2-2	TGTGCCAGCAGCTTAGGCAGGGGGACAGCGAACACCGGGGAGCTGTTTTTT	CASSLGRGTANTGELFF
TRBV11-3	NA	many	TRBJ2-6	TGTGCCAGCAGCTTACGGAGAACAGGGACTGGGGCCAACGTCCTGACTTTC	CASSLRRTGTGANVLTF
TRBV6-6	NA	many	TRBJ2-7	TGTGCCAGCAGTTCCCCCCCCACCTCCTACGAGCAGTACTTC	CASSSPPTSYEQYF
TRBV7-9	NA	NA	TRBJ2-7	TGTGCCAGCAGCTCGACGTCGACAGAGACCTACGAGCAGTACTTC	CASSSTSTETYEQYF
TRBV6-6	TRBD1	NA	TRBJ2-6	TGTGCCAGCAGTTACTCGCGCAGGGGGCCATTCTCTGGGGCCAACGTCCTGACTTTC	CASSYSRRGPFSGANVLTF
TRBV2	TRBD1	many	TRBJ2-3	TGTGCCAGCAGTGAGGAGGACAGGGCTACAGATACGCAGTATTTT	CASSEEDRATDTQYF
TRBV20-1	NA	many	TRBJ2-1	TGCAGTGCTACAGAAGCGGACTACAATGAGCAGTTCTTC	CSATEADYNEQFF
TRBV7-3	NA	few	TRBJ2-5	TGTGCCAGCAGCAAAGGAGGCGGGGGCGGAGAGACCCAGTACTTC	CASSKGGGGGETQYF
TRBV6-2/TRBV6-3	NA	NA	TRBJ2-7	TGTGCCAGCAGTGACCGGTCGAGCCCCTACGAGCAGTACTTC	CASSDRSSPYEQYF
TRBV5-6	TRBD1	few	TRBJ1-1	TGTGCCAGCAGCTTCCAGGGGGCGTCTGAAGCTTTCTTT	CASSFQGASEAFF
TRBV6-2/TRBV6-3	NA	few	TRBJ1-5	TGTGCCAGCAGCCCCGGGGGGCAGGTGCCGGGCCCCCAGCATTTT	CASSPGGQVPGPQHF
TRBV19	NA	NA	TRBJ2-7	TGTGCCAGTAGTGTCCGGGACGTGGGTCTCGAGCAGTACTTC	CASSVRDVGLEQYF
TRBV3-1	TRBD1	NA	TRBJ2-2	TGTGCCAGCAGACATCTAGGACAGGGGTCCGGGGAGCTGTTTTTT	CASRHLGQGSGELFF
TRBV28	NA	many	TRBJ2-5	TGTGCCAGCAGTCTAACCCCGAACGCCGGGGAGACCCAGTACTTC	CASSLTPNAGETQYF
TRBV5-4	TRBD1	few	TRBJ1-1	TGTGCCAGCAGCTTTGAACAGGGGAAGAGGACTGAAGCTTTCTTT	CASSFEQGKRTEAFF
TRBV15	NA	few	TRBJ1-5	TGTGCCACCAGCAGAGACAGGAATCAGCCCCAGCATTTT	CATSRDRNQPQHF
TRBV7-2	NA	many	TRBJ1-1	TGTGCCAGCAGCTTATGGAACACTGAAGCTTTCTTT	CASSLWNTEAFF
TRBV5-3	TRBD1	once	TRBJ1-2	TGTGCCAGCAGCTGGGGCCCGGGACAGGGGGTGGATGGCTACACCTTC	CASSWGPGQGVDGYTF
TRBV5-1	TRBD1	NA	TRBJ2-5	TGCGCCAGCAGCTACTCCCTAACAGGGGGCGAAGGAGAGACCCAGTACTTC	CASSYSLTGGEGETQYF
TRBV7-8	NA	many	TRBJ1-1	TGTGCCAGCAGCTTAGACCCGAACATGAACACTGAAGCTTTCTTT	CASSLDPNMNTEAFF
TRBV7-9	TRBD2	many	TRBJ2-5	TGTGCCAGCAGGCCGGGACTAGAAGAGACCCAGTACTTC	CASRPGLEETQYF
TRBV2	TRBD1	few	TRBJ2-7	TGTGCCAGCAGTGAAGGACAGGGGCGGCGCGAGCAGTACTTC	CASSEGQGRREQYF
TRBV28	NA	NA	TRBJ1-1	TGTGCCAGCAGTAAAGGCCTATGGGGAGCGAACACTGAAGCTTTCTTT	CASSKGLWGANTEAFF
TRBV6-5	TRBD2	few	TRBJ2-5	TGTGCCAGCAGTTATGGGGTGTTGGGGGGGGACCCTTCGCCTGGAGAGACCCAGTACTTC	CASSYGVLGGDPSPGETQYF
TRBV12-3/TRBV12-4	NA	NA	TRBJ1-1	TGTGCCAGCAGTTTGAACAGACGGGGCACTGAAGCTTTCTTT	CASSLNRRGTEAFF
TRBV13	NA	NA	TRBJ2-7	TGTGCCAGCAGCACCCGTTCGGGCCGGTGGGAGCAGTACTTC	CASSTRSGRWEQYF
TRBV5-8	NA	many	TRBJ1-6	TGTGCCAGCAGCGCACAGGGCGGATATTCACCCCTCCACTTT	CASSAQGGYSPLHF
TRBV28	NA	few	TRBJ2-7	TGTGCCAGCAACCTTAAGGGATCCCACCACGAGCAGTACTTC	CASNLKGSHHEQYF
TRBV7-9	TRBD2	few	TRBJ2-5	TGTGCCAGCAGCCCCCAACTAGCGGGGGTTCAAGAGACCCAGTACTTC	CASSPQLAGVQETQYF